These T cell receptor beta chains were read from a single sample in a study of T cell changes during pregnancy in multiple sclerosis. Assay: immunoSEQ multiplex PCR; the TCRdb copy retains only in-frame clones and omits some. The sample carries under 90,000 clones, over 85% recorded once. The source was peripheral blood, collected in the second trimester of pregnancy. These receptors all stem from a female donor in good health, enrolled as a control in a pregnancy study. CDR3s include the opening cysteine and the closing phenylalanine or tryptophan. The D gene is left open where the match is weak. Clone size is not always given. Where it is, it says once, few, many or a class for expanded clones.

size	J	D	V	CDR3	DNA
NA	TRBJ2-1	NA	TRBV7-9	CASSATRSGGEQFF	TGTGCCAGCAGCGCAACCCGCTCCGGCGGCGAGCAGTTCTTC
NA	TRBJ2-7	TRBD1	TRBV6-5	CASSRFRDSYEQYF	TGTGCCAGCAGTCGATTCCGGGACAGCTACGAGCAGTACTTC
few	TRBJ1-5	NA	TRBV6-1	CATDTGNQPQHF	TGTGCCACTGACACGGGCAATCAGCCCCAGCATTTT
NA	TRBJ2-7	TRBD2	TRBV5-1	CASSSGTLLEQYF	TGCGCCAGCAGTAGCGGGACCCTCTTAGAGCAGTACTTC
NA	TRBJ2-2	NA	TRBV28	CASSPSGANTGELFF	TGTGCCAGCAGTCCGAGCGGAGCGAACACCGGGGAGCTGTTTTTT
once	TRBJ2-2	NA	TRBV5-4	CASSLVGANTGELFF	TGTGCCAGCAGCTTGGTAGGGGCTAACACCGGGGAGCTGTTTTTT
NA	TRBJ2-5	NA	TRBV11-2	CATRRAGRSRQETQYF	TGTGCCACCCGGAGGGCGGGGCGTTCTCGACAAGAGACCCAGTACTTC
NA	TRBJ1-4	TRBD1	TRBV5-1	CASSSGQGREKLFF	TGCGCCAGCAGTTCCGGACAGGGTAGGGAAAAACTGTTTTTT
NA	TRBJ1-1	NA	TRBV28	CASSLFDRNTEAFF	TGTGCCAGCAGTTTGTTCGACAGGAACACTGAAGCTTTCTTT
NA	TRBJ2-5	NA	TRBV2	CASVPPGQGSGTQYF	TGTGCCAGCGTCCCCCCGGGACAAGGGAGTGGGACCCAGTACTTC
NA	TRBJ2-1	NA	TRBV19	CAGPYNEQFF	TGTGCCGGGCCCTACAATGAGCAGTTCTTC
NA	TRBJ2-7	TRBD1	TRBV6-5	CASSYSGTGLYEQYF	TGTGCCAGCAGTTACTCCGGGACAGGGCTCTACGAGCAGTACTTC
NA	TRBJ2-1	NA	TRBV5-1	CASSLRQGVYEQFF	TGCGCCAGCAGCTTGAGGCAGGGTGTATATGAGCAGTTCTTC
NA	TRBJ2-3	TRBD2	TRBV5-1	CASSPRWLAGTDTDTQYF	TGCGCCAGCAGCCCCAGGTGGCTAGCGGGAACAGACACAGATACGCAGTATTTT
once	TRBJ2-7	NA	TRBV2	CASNQGISYEQYF	TGTGCCAGCAACCAGGGTATCTCCTACGAGCAGTACTTC
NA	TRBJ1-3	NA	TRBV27	CASSFPRGLSGNTIYF	TGTGCCAGCAGTTTCCCCAGGGGCCTCTCTGGAAACACCATATATTTT
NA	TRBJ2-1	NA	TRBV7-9	CASSPQGGSGYSYNEQFF	TGTGCCAGCAGCCCCCAGGGGGGTAGCGGATATTCCTACAATGAGCAGTTCTTC
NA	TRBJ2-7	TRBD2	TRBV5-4	CASSGSGTSGIYEQYF	TGTGCCAGCAGCGGGTCCGGGACTAGCGGGATATACGAGCAGTACTTC
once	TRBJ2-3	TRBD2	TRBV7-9	CAGRWAGGSDTQYF	TGTGCCGGTAGATGGGCGGGAGGGTCAGATACGCAGTATTTT
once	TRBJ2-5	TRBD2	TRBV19	CARVTSGPSIMKTQYF	TGTGCCAGAGTCACTAGCGGGCCATCTATCATGAAGACCCAGTACTTC
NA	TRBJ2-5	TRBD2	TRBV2	CASSERGDWRTQYF	TGTGCCAGCAGTGAACGGGGGGATTGGCGGACCCAGTACTTC
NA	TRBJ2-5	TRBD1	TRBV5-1	CASSLEGQGQSETQYF	TGCGCCAGCAGCTTGGAAGGACAGGGGCAATCAGAGACCCAGTACTTC